This TCR beta chain was identified during a study of shared clonotypes between healthy human individuals. Findings of the study overall: Compared with memory subsets, naive subsets generally had larger estimated richness. Around 5.4% of naive CD4 clonotypes were common to a handful of donors. Sorted-subset samples were not fully sequenced, rarefaction indicated.

Regarding this clone: Its antigen is currently unknown.

Per germline, CDR1 MDHEN and CDR2 SYDVKM. The V and J ends lost 7 bases and 4 bases respectively, with 14 bases between them. The CDR3 consists of 14 residues. CD4+ cells were split into CD45RA+ naive and CD45RA-negative memory subsets. Libraries were prepared by immunoSEQ multiplex PCR; TCRdb keeps only in-frame clonotypes and omits some of them. The data hold 2 million to 3 million clones, with roughly 93% observed a single time. The chain uses TRBV28 and TRBJ1-5; D uncertain. The receptor was isolated from a young man in good health. Some clones in this sample may be carry-over from other donors' samples. Sequenced: naive CD4+ T cells from PBMCs. Sample subset: CD45RA+ positively selected. The CDR3 protein is CASKGSERNQPQHF. The CDR3 DNA sequence: TGTGCCAGCAAAGGGAGTGAAAGGAATCAGCCCCAGCATTTT.